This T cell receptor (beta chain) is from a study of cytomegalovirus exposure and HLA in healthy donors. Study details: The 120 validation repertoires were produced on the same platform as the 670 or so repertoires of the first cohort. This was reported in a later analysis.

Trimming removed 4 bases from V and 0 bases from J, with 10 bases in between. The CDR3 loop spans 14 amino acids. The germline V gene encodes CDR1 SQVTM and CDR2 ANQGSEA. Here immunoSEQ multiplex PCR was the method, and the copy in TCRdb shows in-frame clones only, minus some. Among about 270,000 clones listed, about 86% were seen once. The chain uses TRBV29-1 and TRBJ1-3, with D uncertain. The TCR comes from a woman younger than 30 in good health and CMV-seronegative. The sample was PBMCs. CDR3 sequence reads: CSVVQDYSGNTIYF. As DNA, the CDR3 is TGCAGCGTTGTGCAGGACTACTCTGGAAACACCATATATTTT.